This is a list of T cell receptor beta chains from one sample in a study of control samples from healthy donors and cancer patients. TCRdb's table, derived via immunoSEQ multiplex PCR, lists solely in-frame clones and lacks some. This sample has about 150,000 clones, with 70% to 90% found just once. Input material: blood. The receptor source for this set is a man between 18 and 29 years old in good health. The CDR3 runs from the conserved cysteine through the conserved F or W. D genes are given only for firm matches. Expanded clones are given a class, and other clones once, few, many or no size at all.

D gene: NA; clone size: NA; V gene: TRBV7-9; J gene: TRBJ2-1; CDR3 protein: CASSLNPNEQFF; CDR3 DNA: TGTGCCAGCAGCTTAAATCCCAATGAGCAGTTCTTC
D gene: NA; clone size: NA; V gene: TRBV7-2; J gene: TRBJ2-1; CDR3 protein: CASSVRIGGWASYNEQFF; CDR3 DNA: TGTGCCAGCAGCGTTAGGATAGGAGGTTGGGCCTCCTACAATGAGCAGTTCTTC
D gene: NA; clone size: NA; V gene: TRBV2; J gene: TRBJ2-2; CDR3 protein: CASRLGGFPGELFF; CDR3 DNA: TGTGCCAGCAGACTGGGTGGCTTTCCCGGGGAGCTGTTTTTT
D gene: TRBD1; clone size: few; V gene: TRBV4-1; J gene: TRBJ2-7; CDR3 protein: CASSLVQGVAYEQYF; CDR3 DNA: TGCGCCAGCAGCCTTGTACAGGGGGTAGCCTACGAGCAGTACTTC
D gene: TRBD2; clone size: NA; V gene: TRBV19; J gene: TRBJ2-3; CDR3 protein: CATWGLAGDRTDTQFF; CDR3 DNA: TGTGCCACCTGGGGACTAGCGGGGGACCGCACAGATACGCAGTTTTTT
D gene: NA; clone size: few; V gene: TRBV25-1; J gene: TRBJ2-2; CDR3 protein: CASSPPWGTGELFF; CDR3 DNA: TGTGCCAGCAGTCCCCCGTGGGGTACCGGGGAGCTGTTTTTT
D gene: TRBD2; clone size: NA; V gene: TRBV10-3; J gene: TRBJ2-5; CDR3 protein: CAISLAGERETQYF; CDR3 DNA: TGTGCCATCAGCCTAGCGGGGGAGAGGGAGACCCAGTACTTC
D gene: TRBD1; clone size: NA; V gene: TRBV18; J gene: TRBJ2-7; CDR3 protein: CASSLGQGADEQYF; CDR3 DNA: TGTGCCAGCTCACTGGGACAGGGGGCGGACGAGCAGTACTTC
D gene: TRBD1; clone size: NA; V gene: TRBV7-8; J gene: TRBJ1-1; CDR3 protein: CASSPQGAVNTEAFF; CDR3 DNA: TGTGCCAGCAGCCCACAGGGGGCGGTGAACACTGAAGCTTTCTTT
D gene: TRBD1; clone size: NA; V gene: TRBV28; J gene: TRBJ1-1; CDR3 protein: CASSVPQGGTEAFF; CDR3 DNA: TGTGCCAGCAGTGTTCCACAGGGGGGCACTGAAGCTTTCTTT
D gene: TRBD1; clone size: NA; V gene: TRBV30; J gene: TRBJ2-2; CDR3 protein: CAWSRGLNTGELFF; CDR3 DNA: TGTGCCTGGAGTAGGGGGCTTAACACCGGGGAGCTGTTTTTT
D gene: NA; clone size: NA; V gene: TRBV5-1; J gene: TRBJ1-3; CDR3 protein: CASSQHLYNSGNTIYF; CDR3 DNA: TGCGCCAGCAGCCAGCACCTATACAACTCTGGAAACACCATATATTTT
D gene: NA; clone size: NA; V gene: TRBV3-1/TRBV3-2; J gene: TRBJ1-4; CDR3 protein: CASSQVTSVGNEKLFF; CDR3 DNA: TGTGCCAGCAGCCAAGTGACGTCCGTGGGAAATGAAAAACTGTTTTTT
D gene: TRBD2; clone size: NA; V gene: TRBV5-4; J gene: TRBJ2-1; CDR3 protein: CASSPGLAGRDEQFF; CDR3 DNA: TGTGCCAGCAGCCCCGGACTAGCGGGGCGGGATGAGCAGTTCTTC
D gene: NA; clone size: few; V gene: TRBV6-4; J gene: TRBJ2-3; CDR3 protein: CASSDSGGASDTQYF; CDR3 DNA: TGTGCCAGCAGTGACTCAGGGGGGGCCTCAGATACGCAGTATTTT
D gene: NA; clone size: few; V gene: TRBV27; J gene: TRBJ1-1; CDR3 protein: CASSSLGRGTNTEAFF; CDR3 DNA: TGTGCCAGCTCATCCCTCGGGCGAGGGACGAACACTGAAGCTTTCTTT
D gene: NA; clone size: NA; V gene: TRBV30; J gene: TRBJ2-2; CDR3 protein: CAWSVTGELFF; CDR3 DNA: TGTGCCTGGAGTGTCACCGGGGAGCTGTTTTTT
D gene: TRBD2; clone size: NA; V gene: TRBV7-6; J gene: TRBJ2-5; CDR3 protein: CASSPTPLAGGQETQYF; CDR3 DNA: TGTGCCAGCAGCCCGACCCCACTAGCGGGGGGACAAGAGACCCAGTACTTC
D gene: TRBD2; clone size: NA; V gene: TRBV9; J gene: TRBJ2-1; CDR3 protein: CASSAASGGGTEQFF; CDR3 DNA: TGTGCCAGCAGCGCCGCTAGCGGGGGGGGGACTGAGCAGTTCTTC
D gene: NA; clone size: NA; V gene: TRBV7-3; J gene: TRBJ2-1; CDR3 protein: CASSLTSHNEQFF; CDR3 DNA: TGTGCCAGCAGCTTAACGTCCCACAATGAGCAGTTCTTC
D gene: NA; clone size: NA; V gene: TRBV28; J gene: TRBJ2-5; CDR3 protein: CASSSWTVQETQYF; CDR3 DNA: TGTGCCAGCAGTTCCTGGACAGTTCAAGAGACCCAGTACTTC
D gene: NA; clone size: NA; V gene: TRBV9; J gene: TRBJ2-1; CDR3 protein: CASSAGRGTYNEQFF; CDR3 DNA: TGTGCCAGCAGCGCGGGGCGGGGAACCTACAATGAGCAGTTCTTC
D gene: NA; clone size: NA; V gene: TRBV19; J gene: TRBJ2-2; CDR3 protein: CASSMGSLNTGELFF; CDR3 DNA: TGTGCCAGTAGTATGGGCAGCTTGAACACCGGGGAGCTGTTTTTT
D gene: NA; clone size: few; V gene: TRBV28; J gene: TRBJ1-1; CDR3 protein: CASKRPNTEAFF; CDR3 DNA: TGTGCCAGCAAGAGGCCGAACACTGAAGCTTTCTTT
D gene: TRBD2; clone size: NA; V gene: TRBV27; J gene: TRBJ2-7; CDR3 protein: CASSLERGAFEQYF; CDR3 DNA: TGTGCCAGCAGTTTAGAGCGGGGGGCTTTCGAGCAGTACTTC
D gene: TRBD2; clone size: NA; V gene: TRBV7-8; J gene: TRBJ2-3; CDR3 protein: CASSSGGPIDTQYF; CDR3 DNA: TGTGCCAGCAGCTCGGGGGGGCCAATCGATACGCAGTATTTT
D gene: NA; clone size: NA; V gene: TRBV29-1; J gene: TRBJ1-1; CDR3 protein: CSVGEGDAEAFF; CDR3 DNA: TGCAGCGTTGGAGAAGGCGACGCTGAAGCTTTCTTT
D gene: NA; clone size: NA; V gene: TRBV29-1; J gene: TRBJ2-1; CDR3 protein: CSGGVRSNEQFF; CDR3 DNA: TGCAGCGGGGGGGTTCGTAGTAATGAGCAGTTCTTC
D gene: TRBD1; clone size: NA; V gene: TRBV29-1; J gene: TRBJ2-5; CDR3 protein: CSVRGTGLQETQYF; CDR3 DNA: TGCAGCGTTCGGGGGACAGGGTTACAAGAGACCCAGTACTTC
D gene: TRBD1; clone size: NA; V gene: TRBV6-2/TRBV6-3; J gene: TRBJ2-5; CDR3 protein: CASSRDQGVETQYF; CDR3 DNA: TGTGCCAGCAGCCGGGACCAGGGGGTAGAGACCCAGTACTTC
D gene: NA; clone size: NA; V gene: TRBV5-1; J gene: TRBJ2-3; CDR3 protein: CASSRGTVTDTQYF; CDR3 DNA: TGCGCCAGCAGCAGAGGGACGGTCACAGATACGCAGTATTTT
D gene: NA; clone size: NA; V gene: TRBV19; J gene: TRBJ2-3; CDR3 protein: CASRPTSTDTQYF; CDR3 DNA: TGTGCCAGCAGACCGACGAGCACAGATACGCAGTATTTT
D gene: TRBD1; clone size: NA; V gene: TRBV7-9; J gene: TRBJ2-4; CDR3 protein: CASSPTGGGRRSKNIQYF; CDR3 DNA: TGTGCCAGCAGCCCGACAGGGGGCGGACGCCGGAGCAAAAACATTCAGTACTTC
D gene: TRBD1; clone size: once; V gene: TRBV2; J gene: TRBJ1-2; CDR3 protein: CASRGQNLAIGYTF; CDR3 DNA: TGTGCCAGCAGGGGACAGAATCTAGCTATAGGCTACACCTTC
D gene: TRBD2; clone size: NA; V gene: TRBV19; J gene: TRBJ2-5; CDR3 protein: CASSVSGGAGETQYF; CDR3 DNA: TGTGCCAGTAGTGTAAGCGGGGGGGCCGGGGAGACCCAGTACTTC
D gene: NA; clone size: NA; V gene: TRBV20-1; J gene: TRBJ1-5; CDR3 protein: CSASDNYQPQHF; CDR3 DNA: TGCAGTGCTAGTGACAATTATCAGCCCCAGCATTTT
D gene: NA; clone size: NA; V gene: TRBV6-2/TRBV6-3; J gene: TRBJ1-6; CDR3 protein: CASSSLRSYNSPLHF; CDR3 DNA: TGTGCCAGCAGTTCATTACGCTCCTATAATTCACCCCTCCACTTT
D gene: NA; clone size: once; V gene: TRBV2; J gene: TRBJ1-1; CDR3 protein: CASSSTRLITEAFF; CDR3 DNA: TGTGCCAGCAGCTCGACACGTTTAATCACTGAAGCTTTCTTT
D gene: NA; clone size: NA; V gene: TRBV4-1; J gene: TRBJ1-4; CDR3 protein: CASSWTDEKLFF; CDR3 DNA: TGCGCCAGCAGCTGGACAGACGAAAAACTGTTTTTT
D gene: NA; clone size: once; V gene: TRBV6-5; J gene: TRBJ1-1; CDR3 protein: CASRPPGEGTEAFF; CDR3 DNA: TGTGCCAGCAGACCCCCCGGGGAGGGGACCGAAGCTTTCTTT
D gene: NA; clone size: NA; V gene: TRBV19; J gene: TRBJ1-2; CDR3 protein: CASTHISRRTADGYTF; CDR3 DNA: TGTGCCAGTACCCATATATCCCGACGGACAGCAGATGGCTACACCTTC